Presented here are 7 T cell receptor beta chains from one specimen sequenced in a study of a mutant IDH1 vaccine in newly diagnosed glioma. No cognate antigen is known for these TCRs. Time point here: week 23, last vaccination. The study gave 300 ug of mutant IDH1 20-mer peptide per vaccine dose, with topical imiquimod. The method was immunoSEQ multiplex PCR; TCRdb's version includes in-frame clones alone and lacks a portion of them. This table holds 35,000 to 50,000 clones, around 93% found once. The source material was PBMCs, sampled from a glioma patient whose treatment included an IDH1 peptide vaccine. The origin of the receptors is a man aged 50 or older with glioma.

The J gene is TRBJ2-1, the V gene TRBV2, with TRBD2 identical over 9 bases. The length of the CDR3 is 18 residues. V lost 8 bases, J lost 9 bases, and 23 bases stayed unmatched. The germline CDR1 and CDR2 sequences are SNHLY and FYNNEI. CDR3 in DNA: TGTGCCAGCGAGGGGCTAGGGGGGACTAGCTTCCCTTGGGGTGAGCAGTTCTTC. Translation: CASEGLGGTSFPWGEQFF. The complete variable domain, with remaining parts taken from reference TRBV2 and TRBJ2-1, reads EPEVTQTPSHQVTQMGQEVILRCVPISNHLYFYWYRQILGQKVEFLVSFYNNEISEKSEIFDDQFSVERPDGSNFTLKIRSTKLEDSAMYFCASEGLGGTSFPWGEQFFGPGTRLTVL.

This clone was counted only a few times. This chain links TRBV27 with TRBJ1-2; D is unresolved. The germline V and J ends were trimmed by 6 bases and 5 bases, with 10 bases remaining between them. CDR3 length: 12 residues. Germline V CDR1 and CDR2: MNHEY, SMNVEV (reference sequence). For the CDR3, the DNA is TGTGCCAGCAGCTCGAATCTGTATGGCTACACCTTC. Protein sequence: CASSSNLYGYTF.

This chain connects TRBV6-1 to TRBJ1-5; TRBD1 matches at 7 bases. The germline CDR1 and CDR2 sequences are MNHNS and SASEGT. Unmatched junction bases numbered 11, after V lost 1 base and J lost 11 bases. The CDR3 covers 15 residues. The CDR3 region is CASSEGETGKMAQHF. The CDR3 DNA reads as TGTGCCAGCAGTGAAGGTGAGACAGGGAAGATGGCCCAGCATTTT.

The V call is TRBV6-1, the J call TRBJ1-2; D not certain. CDR1 and CDR2 from the germline V gene are MNHNS and SASEGT. V lost 2 bases and J lost 2, with 6 bases in between. This CDR3 has 13 amino acids. CDR3 loop: CASSEQANYGYTF. CDR3 nucleotides: TGTGCCAGCAGTGAACAGGCGAACTATGGCTACACCTTC.

This sequence joins TRBV6-5 and TRBJ1-2; D might be TRBD1 (5 bases). Trimming cost V 4 bases and J 7 bases, with 16 bases left between them. CDR1 is MNHEY and CDR2 is SVGAGI in the germline V gene. CDR3 size: 14 residues. This chain's CDR3 is CASSSRQGGSGYTF. CDR3 DNA sequence: TGTGCCAGCAGTTCGAGGCAGGGAGGAAGTGGCTACACCTTC.

The rearrangement joins TRBV7-2 to TRBJ1-1; TRBD1 is a possible D gene (5 bases). This CDR3 spans 14 amino acids. Trimming shortened V by 3 bases and J by 6 bases, and 14 bases separated the two germline ends. Looked up from germline, CDR1 is SGHTA and CDR2 is FQGNSA. CDR3 residues: CASSLQGGHAEAFF. CDR3 bases: TGTGCCAGCAGCTTGCAGGGTGGGCACGCTGAAGCTTTCTTT.

This clone was found once. The chain is built from TRBV6-1 and TRBJ1-2, with TRBD1 identical over 7 bases. The CDR3 covers 13 residues. Germline V gene sequence: CDR1 MNHNS, CDR2 SASEGT. The V gene end was trimmed by 5 bases and the J gene end by 5 bases; junction bases not matched to a gene: 5. The CDR3 region has the DNA TGTGCCAGCAGTACGACAGGGAGATATGGCTACACCTTC. Amino acid sequence: CASSTTGRYGYTF.